Listed below are T cell receptor beta chains from one sample, sequenced in a study of Graves' ophthalmopathy and Graves' hyperthyroidism. TCRdb re-called the multiplex PCR reads with MiXCR, one entry per CDR3 protein. The data show some 750,000 distinct CDR3 sequences, with around 40% seen just once and 44% held by the top ten. The material sequenced was peripheral blood. These receptors all stem from an adult man with Graves' ophthalmopathy. Each CDR3 is given with its conserved first and last residue. D genes are given only for firm matches. Expanded clones are given a class, and other clones once, few, many or no size at all.

V gene,clone size,D gene,J gene,CDR3 protein,CDR3 DNA
TRBV7-2,-,-,TRBJ2-5,CASSLRQIYNEQYF,TGTGCCAGCAGCCTCCGACAGATCTACAATGAGCAGTACTTC
TRBV2,many,TRBD1,TRBJ1-2,CASSVQGVTGYTF,TGTGCCAGCAGTGTCCAGGGGGTGACGGGCTACACCTTC
TRBV15,-,-,TRBJ1-2,CATSREVGPNYGYTF,TGTGCCACCAGCAGAGAGGTGGGGCCGAACTATGGCTACACCTTC
TRBV25-1,-,-,TRBJ2-2,CASSQTGDRAGELFF,TGTGCCAGCAGTCAGACCGGAGATCGTGCCGGGGAGCTGTTTTTT
TRBV7-2,few,-,TRBJ2-5,CASSWQNALQYF,TGTGCCAGCAGCTGGCAAAACGCACTCCAGTACTTC
TRBV7-2,many,-,TRBJ1-1,CASSRTWGDAEAFF,TGTGCCAGCAGCCGTACGTGGGGGGATGCTGAAGCTTTCTTT
TRBV7-3,many,TRBD2,TRBJ2-5,CASSPGTSGRVGETQYF,TGTGCCAGCAGCCCTGGGACTAGCGGGAGGGTGGGCGAGACCCAGTACTTC
TRBV28,-,TRBD1,TRBJ1-2,CASSPGTGNTYGYTF,TGTGCCAGCAGCCCCGGGACAGGCAATACCTATGGCTACACCTTC
TRBV9,few,TRBD2,TRBJ2-6,CASSVAKRGEAGANVLTF,TGTGCCAGCAGCGTAGCTAAGCGGGGCGAGGCTGGGGCCAACGTCCTGACTTTC
TRBV25-1,-,-,TRBJ2-2,CASSSFENTGELFF,TGTGCCAGCAGCTCCTTTGAGAACACCGGGGAGCTGTTTTTT
TRBV29-1,once,-,TRBJ1-1,CSSLKAYTEAFF,TGCAGCAGTTTAAAGGCCTACACTGAAGCTTTCTTT
TRBV7-6,-,TRBD1,TRBJ1-5,CASSTNGQGGGQPQHF,TGTGCCAGCAGCACCAATGGACAGGGAGGGGGCCAGCCCCAGCATTTT
TRBV7-2,-,TRBD2,TRBJ2-1,CASSPPSGWTANEQFF,TGTGCCAGCAGCCCGCCTAGCGGGTGGACTGCGAATGAGCAGTTCTTC
TRBV14,-,-,TRBJ1-4,CASSQDPGHRDEKLFF,TGTGCCAGCAGCCAAGATCCCGGACATCGGGACGAAAAACTGTTTTTT
TRBV5-1,-,-,TRBJ1-1,CASSSPGQGVTEAFF,TGCGCCAGCAGCTCCCCGGGACAAGGGGTCACTGAAGCTTTCTTT
TRBV2,-,TRBD2,TRBJ2-2,CATDPERGRNTGELVF,TGTGCCACGGATCCTGAGCGGGGGAGGAACACCGGGGAGCTGGTTTTT
TRBV27,many,TRBD1,TRBJ2-7,CASSPGTGGKSYEQYF,TGTGCCAGCAGCCCCGGGACAGGGGGAAAGTCCTACGAGCAGTACTTC
TRBV11-2,many,-,TRBJ2-5,CASSSDIVETQYF,TGTGCCAGCAGCTCGGACATAGTAGAGACCCAGTACTTC
TRBV24-1,-,TRBD1,TRBJ1-5,CASSRKDRDLSQPQHF,TGTGCCAGCAGTCGTAAGGACAGGGATTTATCTCAGCCCCAGCATTTT
TRBV25-1,many,TRBD1,TRBJ2-5,CASRKTGGLQETQYF,TGTGCCAGCAGAAAGACAGGGGGCCTTCAAGAGACCCAGTACTTC
TRBV24-1,many,-,TRBJ2-5,CATSVGGFETQYF,TGTGCCACCAGTGTCGGGGGCTTCGAGACCCAGTACTTC
TRBV25-1,-,-,TRBJ1-1,CASSLGTPLWFFPEAFF,TGTGCCAGCAGTTTGGGGACCCCTCTTTGGTTTTTTCCTGAAGCTTTCTTT
TRBV7-6,few,TRBD1,TRBJ1-6,CASSPRTGLNNSPLHF,TGTGCCAGCAGCCCAAGGACAGGGCTTAATAATTCACCCCTCCACTTT
TRBV7-8,few,-,TRBJ2-5,CASSPRRRQKETQYF,TGTGCCAGCAGCCCAAGACGGAGGCAGAAAGAGACCCAGTACTTC
TRBV15,-,-,TRBJ1-5,CATSRDRAGGGGEFQHF,TGTGCCACCAGCAGAGATCGCGCGGGAGGGGGAGGAGAATTCCAGCATTTT
TRBV7-9,-,-,TRBJ1-2,CASSQADRANYGYTF,TGCGCCAGCAGCCAAGCGGACAGAGCTAACTATGGCTACACCTTC
TRBV2,-,-,TRBJ2-5,CASSDRQGAGQPQYF,TGTGCCAGCAGTGATAGGCAGGGAGCAGGTCAGCCCCAGTACTTC
TRBV12-3/TRBV12-4,-,TRBD1,TRBJ1-1,CASRGQGTMFAEAFF,TGTGCCAGCAGAGGACAGGGGACTATGTTCGCTGAAGCTTTCTTT
TRBV20-1,few,-,TRBJ1-6,CSARHPEINSPLHF,TGCAGTGCTAGGCACCCGGAAATCAATTCACCCCTCCACTTT
TRBV10-2,few,-,TRBJ2-3,CASSDMQSTDTQYF,TGCGCCAGCAGTGACATGCAGAGCACAGATACGCAGTATTTT
TRBV25-1,-,-,TRBJ2-2,CASSGPTYTGELFF,TGTGCCAGCAGTGGACCGACCTATACCGGGGAGCTGTTTTTT
TRBV12-3/TRBV12-4,few,-,TRBJ2-7,CASSFRGRDPQYF,TGTGCCAGCAGTTTCCGGGGGCGCGATCCGCAGTACTTC
TRBV9,-,-,TRBJ1-1,CASSVGRGDTEAFF,TGTGCCAGCAGCGTAGGCAGGGGTGACACTGAAGCTTTCTTT
TRBV30,-,-,TRBJ1-5,CAWSDGQGFQPQHF,TGTGCCTGGAGTGATGGCCAGGGATTTCAGCCCCAGCATTTT
TRBV7-9,-,TRBD2,TRBJ2-5,CASSRTGRGVEETQYF,TGCGCCAGCAGCCGAACCGGTCGGGGGGTTGAGGAGACCCAGTACTTC
TRBV10-3,many,TRBD1,TRBJ1-1,CAIRRGQLNTEAFF,TGTGCCATCAGGAGGGGACAGCTGAACACTGAAGCTTTCTTT
TRBV29-1,many,-,TRBJ1-2,CSVEGDTDYGYTF,TGCAGCGTTGAGGGAGATACGGACTATGGCTACACCTTC
TRBV20-1,-,TRBD2,TRBJ2-7,CSALTQRGSSYEQYF,TGCAGTGCCCTAACCCAGCGGGGCTCCTCCTACGAGCAGTACTTC
TRBV2,-,-,TRBJ1-4,CASSDTGSDEKLFF,TGTGCCAGCAGTGACACAGGGTCGGACGAAAAACTGTTTTTT
TRBV2,-,-,TRBJ1-1,CASFRLGAGTEAFF,TGTGCCAGCTTCAGGCTGGGGGCCGGCACTGAAGCTTTCTTT
TRBV12-3/TRBV12-4,-,-,TRBJ1-5,CASSVGGGGGNQPQHF,TGTGCCAGCAGCGTAGGAGGGGGTGGGGGCAATCAGCCCCAGCATTTT
TRBV25-1,few,TRBD1,TRBJ1-4,CASSESGQLNEKLFF,TGTGCCAGCAGTGAATCGGGACAGCTTAATGAAAAACTGTTTTTT
TRBV25-1,-,-,TRBJ2-5,CASIRDRQETQYF,TGTGCCAGCATCCGGGACCGACAAGAGACCCAGTACTTC
TRBV29-1,many,-,TRBJ1-1,CSVERVSAEAFF,TGCAGCGTTGAGAGGGTCTCGGCTGAAGCTTTCTTT